This T cell receptor (beta chain) came from a study of identical twins. Whole-study results and caveats: Cross-sectional statistical analysis, not tracking of the same donors, underpinned the conclusions. Some out-of-frame alpha sequences were shared by twins, and these showed excess low generation probability.

In TCRdb, the 5' RACE reads were re-called with MiXCR into one record per CDR3 protein. The sample has 300,000 to 400,000 distinct CDR3 sequences, approximately 13% seen once. The CDR3 length is 15 residues. J was trimmed by 5 bases and V by 5 bases; bases with no gene match: 4. The table lists this clonotype with a few counts. Its target is not known. These data also formed part of another study, on yellow fever vaccine responses in identical twins.

Source material: CD8+ T cells sorted from blood. The TCR comes from a woman younger than 35 in good health. The chain joins TRBV12-3 or TRBV12-4 to TRBJ2-3, with 13 bases that match TRBD2. CDR3 in amino acids: CASSGTSGMVDTQYF. In DNA, the CDR3 is TGTGCCAGCAGTGGGACTAGCGGGATGGTAGATACGCAGTATTTT.